Following are 13 T cell receptor beta chains from one sample sequenced in a study of T-cell memory formation after mild COVID-19 (dated by TCRdb to 2020 to 2022). The method was 5' RACE. The data were produced on an Illumina NovaSeq 6000. Clones were called with MiXCR by TCRdb after fastp trimmed the public reads at Q25, and only in-frame beta chains were retained. Rows with a matching CDR3 protein are joined into one entry that keeps the most common DNA and genes. This sample comprises 560,000 or so distinct CDR3 sequences, roughly 17% of them detected only once. The leading ten clones occupy roughly 8% of the sample. The sequencing sample was made of PBMCs or a T cell subset sorted from them (not recorded which). These receptor sequences come from an adult woman who had mild COVID-19 (a few samples of this study predate the infection). The sample titles of this study are shuffled in the database, so cell type and time point are left out; the donor was told from shared clones.

There are a few counts of this clonotype. The CDR3 loop reads CATRGISNQPQHF. CDR3 sequence (DNA): TGTGCCACTCGAGGGATATCCAATCAGCCCCAGCATTTT. The chain combines TRBV10-3 with TRBJ1-5; D is ambiguous. With 10 bases removed from V and 3 bases from J, the gap between germline ends came to 13 bases. This CDR3 spans 13 amino acids. Per the germline V gene, CDR1 is ENHRY and CDR2 is SYGVKD.

This clonotype has a handful of counts. The chain links TRBV20-1 to TRBJ2-2; TRBD1 matches at 10 bases. The CDR3 covers 14 residues. Germline CDR1 and CDR2: DFQATT and SNEGSKA (reference sequence). V shed 4 bases and J 5 bases; nucleotides not matched to a gene: 4. CDR3 amino acids: CSAIGGQGTGELFF. The CDR3 DNA reads as TGCAGTGCTATTGGGGGACAGGGGACCGGGGAGCTGTTTTTT.

This clonotype was seen a handful of times. The chain has TRBV6-5 and TRBJ1-4; 9 nucleotides line up with TRBD1. The CDR3 extends over 14 amino acids. Trimming took 2 bases from V and 5 from J; bases not matched to a gene: 0. Germline CDR1 reads MNHEY; CDR2 reads SVGAGI. The CDR3 bases are TGTGCCAGCAGTTACGACAGGGGGAATGAAAAACTGTTTTTT. Residues: CASSYDRGNEKLFF.

This clonotype was counted a single time. This CDR3 reads CASSHSSGENTGELFF. The DNA for the CDR3 is TGTGCCAGCAGCCACTCTAGCGGGGAGAACACCGGGGAGCTGTTTTTT. The chain recombines TRBV7-9 with TRBJ2-2; 9 nucleotides align to TRBD2. Germline trimming cut 5 bases from V and 1 base from J; bases unmatched to any gene: 5. Germline V gene lookup returns CDR1 SEHNR and CDR2 FQNEAQ (reference sequence). The CDR3 has 16 amino acids.

V is TRBV7-6 and J is TRBJ2-1; weak D call: TRBD1 (5 bases). Germline-derived CDR1 and CDR2 are SGHVS and FNYEAQ. Trimming shortened V by 5 bases and J by 4 bases, and 15 bases separated the two germline ends. The CDR3 length is 15 residues. For the CDR3, the DNA is TGTGCCAGCAGCCCTACAAGGGGTTCGTACAATGAGCAGTTCTTC. It encodes CASSPTRGSYNEQFF.

This clonotype was seen at least ten times. This rearrangement joins TRBV5-1 to TRBJ1-2; D unclear. Germline-derived CDR1 and CDR2 are SGHRS and YFSETQ. This CDR3 is built from 12 residues. Trimming pared 3 bases from V and 8 bases from J, leaving 11 bases between. In nucleotides, the CDR3 is TGCGCCAGCAGCTCGGACCTTGGGGGCTACACCTTC. The encoded protein is CASSSDLGGYTF.

The sample holds a few counts of this clonotype. The chain uses TRBV2 and TRBJ1-1, with TRBD1 as a possible D gene (6 bases). Germline CDR1 and CDR2: SNHLY and FYNNEI. Trimming pared 1 base from V and 5 bases from J, leaving 14 bases between. This CDR3 comprises 15 residues. Here the CDR3 reads CASSEGVGRGTEAFF. CDR3 bases: TGTGCCAGCAGTGAAGGGGTGGGCAGGGGAACTGAAGCTTTCTTT.

This clonotype was recorded a few times. J is TRBJ2-1 and V is TRBV20-1; the match to TRBD2 covers 12 bases. This CDR3 spans 12 amino acids. V lost 6 bases, J lost 13 bases, and 7 bases stayed unmatched. From germline, CDR1 is DFQATT and CDR2 SNEGSKA (reference sequence). The CDR3 loop reads CSAATSGRSQFF. CDR3 nucleotides: TGCAGTGCCGCGACTAGCGGGAGATCACAGTTCTTC.

This clonotype has more than one count but fewer than ten. This chain links TRBV11-2 with TRBJ2-5; D is undetermined. Looked up from germline, CDR1 is SGHAT and CDR2 is FQNNGV. V gave up 6 bases and J gave up 7 bases, with 15 bases separating them. This CDR3 region has 13 residues. In DNA form, the CDR3 reads TGTGCCAGCAGTCAAGCAGACTCCGGGACCCAGTACTTC. Protein sequence: CASSQADSGTQYF.

This clonotype was recorded a few times. The rearrangement uses TRBV24-1 and TRBJ1-1, with D possibly being TRBD1 (6 bases). Germline V gene data show CDR1 as KGHDR and CDR2 as SFDVKD. The V end was cut by 4 bases, the J end by 5 bases, with 13 bases between. The CDR3 is 14 residues long. CDR3 in amino acids: CATSEAGDVTEAFF. The DNA for the CDR3 is TGTGCCACCAGTGAGGCAGGGGATGTGACTGAAGCTTTCTTT.

The V gene is TRBV24-1, the J gene TRBJ2-3; D call uncertain. The germline V gene encodes CDR1 KGHDR and CDR2 SFDVKD. The length of the CDR3 is 12 residues. Trimming cost V 1 base and J 6 bases, with 4 bases left between them. Here the CDR3 DNA reads TGTGCCACCAGTGATTTTGATGATACGCAGTATTTT. Its protein product is CATSDFDDTQYF.

This clonotype was picked up many times. The chain recombines TRBV15 with TRBJ2-1; D perhaps matches TRBD1 (5 bases). Germline-derived CDR1 and CDR2 are LNHNV and YYDKDF (reference sequence). The CDR3 sequence is 15 residues long. Trimming left V 2 bases short and J 4 bases short, with 12 bases between. The CDR3 DNA sequence: TGTGCCACCAGCAGACAGGGCCTGTGGTACAATGAGCAGTTCTTC. This translates into CATSRQGLWYNEQFF.

This clonotype was picked up a small number of times. V gene TRBV7-2 combines with J gene TRBJ2-1, with TRBD1 as a possible D gene (5 bases). The germline V and J ends were trimmed by 7 bases and 5 bases, with 21 bases remaining between them. This CDR3 comprises 16 residues. Germline V gene sequence: CDR1 SGHTA, CDR2 FQGNSA. CDR3 nucleotides: TGTGCCAGCAACCCCCAGGGATTAATGCACCACAATGAGCAGTTCTTC. This codes for CASNPQGLMHHNEQFF.